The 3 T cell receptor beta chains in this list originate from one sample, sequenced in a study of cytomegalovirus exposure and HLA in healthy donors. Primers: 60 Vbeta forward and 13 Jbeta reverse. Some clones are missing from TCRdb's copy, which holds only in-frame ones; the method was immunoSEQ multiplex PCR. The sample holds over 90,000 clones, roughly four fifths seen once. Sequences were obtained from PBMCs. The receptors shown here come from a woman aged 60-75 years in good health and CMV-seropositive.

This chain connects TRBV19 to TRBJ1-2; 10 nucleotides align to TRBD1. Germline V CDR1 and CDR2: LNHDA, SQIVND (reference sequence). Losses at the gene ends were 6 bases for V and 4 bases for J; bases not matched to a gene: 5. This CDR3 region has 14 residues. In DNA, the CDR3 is TGTGCCAGTAGCGACAGGGGGCGAATCTATGGCTACACCTTC. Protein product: CASSDRGRIYGYTF.

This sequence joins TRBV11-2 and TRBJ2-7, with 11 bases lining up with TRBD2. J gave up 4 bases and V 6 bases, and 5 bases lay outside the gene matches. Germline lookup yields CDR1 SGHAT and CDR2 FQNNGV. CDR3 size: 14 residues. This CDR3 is CASRRLAGQYEQYF. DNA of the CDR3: TGTGCCAGCAGACGACTAGCGGGACAATACGAGCAGTACTTC.

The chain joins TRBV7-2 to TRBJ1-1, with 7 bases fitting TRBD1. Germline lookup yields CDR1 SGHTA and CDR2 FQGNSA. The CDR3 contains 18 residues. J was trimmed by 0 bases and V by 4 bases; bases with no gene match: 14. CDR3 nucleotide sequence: TGTGCCAGCAGCTCGAACCTGCGCAGGGGGAGCATGAACACTGAAGCTTTCTTT. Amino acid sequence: CASSSNLRRGSMNTEAFF.